This T cell receptor (beta chain) was captured in a study of blood T cell repertoires in COVID-19. As for the study in general: The United States, Italy and Spain provided the acute and convalescent COVID-19 samples. Sample material is recorded as cDNA or gDNA derived from T cells, B-cell-depleted T cells, or PBMCs.

In the original analysis: Amplification from reference gene primers served as the basis for estimated nucleated cell counts. Assay used: immunoSEQ multiplex PCR; TCRdb lists only in-frame clones, some missing. The V and J calls and the clone size are those of that table, but D and trimming were determined from the DNA. The profile shows around 30,000 clones, around 86% of them singletons. There are 15 residues in the CDR3. Trimming removed 0 bases from V and 2 bases from J; junction bases left unmatched: 4. Germline CDR1 is LGHNA and CDR2 is YNFKEQ. This sequence joins TRBV4-2 and TRBJ2-7, with 7 bases lining up with TRBD1. The specimen was peripheral blood. The receptor was isolated from a human donor in a cohort sampled during active COVID-19. The donor label of this sample is uncertain. CDR3 nucleotide sequence: TGTGCCAGCAGCCAAGAAATGCAGGGGGCCTACGAGCAGTACTTC. This translates into CASSQEMQGAYEQYF.